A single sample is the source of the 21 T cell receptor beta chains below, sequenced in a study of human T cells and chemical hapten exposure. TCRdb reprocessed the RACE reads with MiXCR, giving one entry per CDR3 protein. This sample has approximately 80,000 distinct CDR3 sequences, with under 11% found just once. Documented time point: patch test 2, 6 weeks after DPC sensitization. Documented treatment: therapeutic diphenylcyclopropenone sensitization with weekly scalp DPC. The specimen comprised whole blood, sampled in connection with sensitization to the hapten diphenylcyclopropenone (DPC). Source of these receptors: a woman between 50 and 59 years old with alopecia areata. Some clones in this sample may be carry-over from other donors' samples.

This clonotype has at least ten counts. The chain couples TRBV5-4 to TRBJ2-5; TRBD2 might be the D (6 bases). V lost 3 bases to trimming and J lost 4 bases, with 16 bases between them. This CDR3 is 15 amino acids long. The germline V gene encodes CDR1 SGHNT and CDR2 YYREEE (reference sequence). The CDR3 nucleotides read TGTGCCAGCAGCTCTGGCGGGACCGCGGGAGAGACCCAGTACTTC. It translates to CASSSGGTAGETQYF.

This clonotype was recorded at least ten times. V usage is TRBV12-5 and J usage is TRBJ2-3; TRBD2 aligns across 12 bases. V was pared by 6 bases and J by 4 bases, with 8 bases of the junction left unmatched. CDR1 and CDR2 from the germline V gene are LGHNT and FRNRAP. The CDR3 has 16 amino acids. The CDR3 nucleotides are TGTGCTAGTGGACCCGGACTAGCGGGAATCGCAGATACGCAGTATTTT. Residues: CASGPGLAGIADTQYF.

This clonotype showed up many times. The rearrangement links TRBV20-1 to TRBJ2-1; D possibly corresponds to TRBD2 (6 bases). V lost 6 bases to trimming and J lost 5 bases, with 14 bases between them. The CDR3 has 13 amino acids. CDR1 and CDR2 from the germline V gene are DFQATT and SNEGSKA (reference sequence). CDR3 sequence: CSAWEAINNEQFF. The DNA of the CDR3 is TGCAGTGCGTGGGAGGCAATTAACAATGAGCAGTTCTTC.

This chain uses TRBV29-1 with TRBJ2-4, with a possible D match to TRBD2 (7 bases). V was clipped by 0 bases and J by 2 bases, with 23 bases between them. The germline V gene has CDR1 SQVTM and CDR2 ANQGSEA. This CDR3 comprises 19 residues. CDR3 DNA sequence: TGCAGCGTTGAAGAAGAGCGGGGCCTGAGCAGGGGTTCCAAAAACATTCAGTACTTC. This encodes CSVEEERGLSRGSKNIQYF.

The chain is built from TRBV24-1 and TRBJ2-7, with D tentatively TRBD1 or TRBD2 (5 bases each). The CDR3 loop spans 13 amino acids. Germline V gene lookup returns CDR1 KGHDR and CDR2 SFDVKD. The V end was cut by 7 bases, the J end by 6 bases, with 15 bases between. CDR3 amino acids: CATSGHPRGEQYF. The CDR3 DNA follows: TGTGCCACCAGCGGACACCCTCGGGGCGAGCAGTACTTC.

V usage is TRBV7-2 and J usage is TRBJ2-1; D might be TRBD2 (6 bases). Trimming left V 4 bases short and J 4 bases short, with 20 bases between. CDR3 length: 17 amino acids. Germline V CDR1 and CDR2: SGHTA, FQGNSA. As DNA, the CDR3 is TGTGCCAGCAGCTCACTGGGTAGCGGAAGAACTTACAATGAGCAGTTCTTC. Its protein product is CASSSLGSGRTYNEQFF.

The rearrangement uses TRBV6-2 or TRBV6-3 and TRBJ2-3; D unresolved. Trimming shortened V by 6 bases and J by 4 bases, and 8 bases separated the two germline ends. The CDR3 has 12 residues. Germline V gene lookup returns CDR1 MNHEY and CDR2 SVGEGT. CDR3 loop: CASSARADTQYF. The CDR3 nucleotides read TGTGCCAGCAGCGCCCGCGCAGATACGCAGTATTTT.

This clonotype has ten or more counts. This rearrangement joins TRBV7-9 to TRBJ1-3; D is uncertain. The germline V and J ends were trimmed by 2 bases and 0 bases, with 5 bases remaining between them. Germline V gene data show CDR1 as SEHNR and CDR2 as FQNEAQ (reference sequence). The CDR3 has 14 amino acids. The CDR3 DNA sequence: TGTGCCAGCAGCTTAAGTTCCTCTGGAAACACCATATATTTT. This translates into CASSLSSSGNTIYF. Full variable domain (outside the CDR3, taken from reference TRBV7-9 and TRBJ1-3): DTGVSQNPRHKITKRGQNVTFRCDPISEHNRLYWYRQTLGQGPEFLTYFQNEAQLEKSRLLSDRFSAERPKGSFSTLEIQRTEQGDSAMYLCASSLSSSGNTIYFGEGSWLTVV.

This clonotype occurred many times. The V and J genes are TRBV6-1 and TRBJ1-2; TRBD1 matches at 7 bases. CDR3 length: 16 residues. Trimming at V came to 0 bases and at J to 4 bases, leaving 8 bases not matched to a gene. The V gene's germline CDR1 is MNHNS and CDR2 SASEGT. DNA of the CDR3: TGTGCCAGCAGTGAAGCGCGGGCAGGGGGTGCCTATGGCTACACCTTC. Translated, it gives CASSEARAGGAYGYTF.

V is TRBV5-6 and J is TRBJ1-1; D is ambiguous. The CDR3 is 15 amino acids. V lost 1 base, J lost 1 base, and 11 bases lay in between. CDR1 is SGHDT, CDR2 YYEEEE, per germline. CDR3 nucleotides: TGTGCCAGCAGCTTGTACCAGGTGCCGAACACTGAAGCTTTCTTT. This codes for CASSLYQVPNTEAFF. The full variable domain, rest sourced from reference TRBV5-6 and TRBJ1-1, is DAGVTQSPTHLIKTRGQQVTLRCSPKSGHDTVSWYQQALGQGPQFIFQYYEEEERQRGNFPDRFSGHQFPNYSSELNVNALLLGDSALYLCASSLYQVPNTEAFFGQGTRLTVV.

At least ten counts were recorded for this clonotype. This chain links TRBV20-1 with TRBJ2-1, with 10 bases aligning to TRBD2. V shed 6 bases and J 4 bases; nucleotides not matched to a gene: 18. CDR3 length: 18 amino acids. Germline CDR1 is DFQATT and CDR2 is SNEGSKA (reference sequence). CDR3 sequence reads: CSAGGFLAGAGFYNEQFF. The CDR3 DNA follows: TGCAGTGCGGGGGGCTTTCTAGCGGGAGCGGGCTTTTACAATGAGCAGTTCTTC.

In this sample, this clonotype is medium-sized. CDR3 protein: CASKRLGGGTGVSIIERRTEAFF. The CDR3 DNA reads as TGTGCCAGCAAAAGACTGGGCGGGGGGACAGGGGTCTCAATTATTGAACGGAGGACTGAAGCTTTCTTT. The chain couples TRBV27 to TRBJ1-1; 10 nucleotides line up with TRBD1. The CDR3 has 23 amino acids. Trimming cost V 7 bases and J 5 bases; bases outside gene matches: 34. CDR1 is MNHEY, CDR2 SMNVEV, per germline (reference sequence).

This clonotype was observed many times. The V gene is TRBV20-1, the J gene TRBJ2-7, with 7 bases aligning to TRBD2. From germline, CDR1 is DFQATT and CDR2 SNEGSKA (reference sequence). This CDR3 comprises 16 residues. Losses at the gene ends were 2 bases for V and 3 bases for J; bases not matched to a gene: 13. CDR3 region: CSARHPSGGVGYEQYF. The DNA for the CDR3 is TGCAGTGCTAGACACCCGAGTGGGGGGGTCGGCTACGAGCAGTACTTC.

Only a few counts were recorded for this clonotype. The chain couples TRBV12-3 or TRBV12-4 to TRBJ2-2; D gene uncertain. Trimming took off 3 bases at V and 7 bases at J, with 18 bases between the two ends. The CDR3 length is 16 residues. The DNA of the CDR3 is TGTGCCAGCAGTTTGGGGTCACCCGGGCTTGGCGGGGAGCTGTTTTTT. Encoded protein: CASSLGSPGLGGELFF.

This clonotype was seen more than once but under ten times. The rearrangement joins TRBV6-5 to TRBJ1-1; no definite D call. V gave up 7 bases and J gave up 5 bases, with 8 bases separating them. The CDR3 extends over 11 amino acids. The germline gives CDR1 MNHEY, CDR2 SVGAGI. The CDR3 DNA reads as TGTGCCAGCAAATGGGCGACTGAAGCTTTCTTT. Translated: CASKWATEAFF.

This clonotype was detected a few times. CDR3 amino acids: CASSLVPVSEAFF. The CDR3, as DNA: TGTGCCAGCAGCTTAGTTCCGGTTTCTGAAGCTTTCTTT. The rearrangement uses TRBV7-2 and TRBJ1-1; D not resolved. Germline CDR1 is SGHTA and CDR2 is FQGNSA. Trimming cost V 1 base and J 6 bases, with 9 bases left between them. The CDR3 is made up of 13 amino acids.

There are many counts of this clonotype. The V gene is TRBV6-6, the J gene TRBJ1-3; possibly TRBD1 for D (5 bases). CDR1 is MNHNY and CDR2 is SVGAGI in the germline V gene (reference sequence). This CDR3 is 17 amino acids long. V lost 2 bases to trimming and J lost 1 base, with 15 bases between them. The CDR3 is CASSYGFEGSSGNTIYF. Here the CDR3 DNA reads TGTGCCAGCAGTTACGGATTTGAGGGGTCTTCTGGAAACACCATATATTTT.

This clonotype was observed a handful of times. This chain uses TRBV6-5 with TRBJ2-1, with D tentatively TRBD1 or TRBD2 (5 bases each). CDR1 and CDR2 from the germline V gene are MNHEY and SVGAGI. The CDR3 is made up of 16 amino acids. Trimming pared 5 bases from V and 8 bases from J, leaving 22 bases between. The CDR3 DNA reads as TGTGCCAGCAGTCCTCCGGGGCTATTCGAGGCCCATGAGCAGTTCTTC. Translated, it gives CASSPPGLFEAHEQFF.

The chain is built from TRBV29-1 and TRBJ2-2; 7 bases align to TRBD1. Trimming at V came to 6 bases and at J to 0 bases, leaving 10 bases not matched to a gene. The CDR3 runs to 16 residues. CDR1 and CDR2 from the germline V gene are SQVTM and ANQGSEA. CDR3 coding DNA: TGCAGCGTGTCCGGAGGACAGGTCTCGAACACCGGGGAGCTGTTTTTT. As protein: CSVSGGQVSNTGELFF.

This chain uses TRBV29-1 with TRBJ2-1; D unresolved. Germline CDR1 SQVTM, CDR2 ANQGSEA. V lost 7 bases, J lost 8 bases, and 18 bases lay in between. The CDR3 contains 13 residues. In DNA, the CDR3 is TGCAGCGGGGTAGACCCGTTCAATCATGAGCAGTTCTTC. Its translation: CSGVDPFNHEQFF.

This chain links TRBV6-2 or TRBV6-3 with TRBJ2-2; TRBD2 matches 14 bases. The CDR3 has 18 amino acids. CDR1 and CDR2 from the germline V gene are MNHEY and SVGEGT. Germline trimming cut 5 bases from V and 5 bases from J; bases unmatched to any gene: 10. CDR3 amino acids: CASSPGTSGRIRTGELFF. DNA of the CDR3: TGTGCCAGCAGTCCCGGGACTAGCGGGAGAATTCGTACCGGGGAGCTGTTTTTT.